Below are 30 T cell receptor beta chains sequenced from a single sample in a study of PD-1 blockade in classical Hodgkin lymphoma. No patient escaped relapse after autologous stem cell transplantation, and brentuximab vedotin exposure varied. Sequencing was performed with immunoSEQ multiplex PCR; in TCRdb, only in-frame clones are kept and a portion is missing. The sample lists more than 9,500 clones; roughly 81% were seen once. Sequencing was performed on peripheral blood mononuclear cells (PBMCs), taken at baseline. The receptors stem from a human donor with classical Hodgkin lymphoma.

V and J are TRBV14 and TRBJ1-2; no reliable D call. V was trimmed by 4 bases and J by 1 base, leaving 7 bases between them. There are 13 residues in the CDR3. Germline lookup yields CDR1 SGHDN and CDR2 FVKESK. The CDR3 spells CASSLQINYGYTF. CDR3 sequence (DNA): TGTGCCAGCAGCCTACAGATTAACTATGGCTACACCTTC.

The V and J genes are TRBV7-3 and TRBJ2-5; D not resolved. CDR3 length: 13 amino acids. V lost 5 bases, J lost 1 base, and 8 bases lay in between. Germline V gene data show CDR1 as SGHTA and CDR2 as FQGTGA. The CDR3 protein is CASSPTLQETQYF. CDR3 DNA sequence: TGTGCCAGCAGCCCAACCCTCCAAGAGACCCAGTACTTC.

The chain links TRBV6-6 to TRBJ2-1; D might be TRBD2 (5 bases). This CDR3 spans 16 amino acids. Trimming left V 11 bases short and J 0 bases short, with 20 bases between. CDR1 is MNHNY and CDR2 is SVGAGI in the germline V gene (reference sequence). CDR3 sequence reads: CARSFLRVLSYNEQFF. The CDR3, as DNA: TGTGCCCGTAGCTTCTTGCGGGTCCTCTCCTACAATGAGCAGTTCTTC.

This chain links TRBV7-8 with TRBJ2-1, with TRBD2 matching over 11 bases. V was clipped by 4 bases and J by 7 bases; unmatched bases: 21. This CDR3 is 20 amino acids long. The germline V gene has CDR1 SGHVS and CDR2 FQNEAQ. The CDR3 loop is CASSSQGLAGGRSGRNEQFF. The CDR3 nucleotides read TGTGCCAGCAGCTCACAGGGGCTAGCGGGAGGTCGCTCCGGTCGAAATGAGCAGTTCTTC.

V is TRBV19 and J is TRBJ1-1; D might be TRBD1 (6 bases). V shed 1 base and J shed 0 bases, with 12 bases lying between them. There are 16 residues in the CDR3. Germline V gene sequence: CDR1 LNHDA, CDR2 SQIVND (reference sequence). The CDR3 loop is CASSIAGGTLNTEAFF. In DNA, the CDR3 is TGTGCCAGTAGTATAGCCGGAGGGACACTGAACACTGAAGCTTTCTTT.

The rearrangement links TRBV5-1 to TRBJ2-7; D possibly corresponds to TRBD2 (6 bases). The V end lost 2 bases, the J end lost 4 bases, and 13 bases lay between the germline ends. Germline lookup yields CDR1 SGHRS and CDR2 YFSETQ. The CDR3 length is 14 residues. CDR3 residues: CASSFVGRHYEQYF. DNA of the CDR3: TGCGCCAGCAGCTTCGTAGGGAGGCATTACGAGCAGTACTTC.

The chain is built from TRBV6-5 and TRBJ2-3; D call uncertain. V was trimmed by 2 bases and J by 1 base, leaving 7 bases between them. Germline CDR1 MNHEY, CDR2 SVGAGI. CDR3 size: 14 residues. CDR3 nucleotides: TGTGCCAGCAGTTACGGAGCCGGCACAGATACGCAGTATTTT. Protein product: CASSYGAGTDTQYF.

A single count supports this clone. V usage is TRBV11-3 and J usage is TRBJ2-3; unclear D gene. Looked up from germline, CDR1 is SGHNT and CDR2 is YENEEA. The CDR3 is made up of 14 amino acids. With 5 bases removed from V and 1 base from J, the gap between germline ends came to 10 bases. The CDR3 region is CASSSLTGTDTQYF. CDR3 sequence (DNA): TGTGCCAGCAGCAGCTTGACGGGCACAGATACGCAGTATTTT.

The CDR3 DNA reads as TGTGCCAGCAGGACTAGCGGGTGGTACCTCTACGAGCAGTACTTC. This sequence encodes CASRTSGWYLYEQYF. The V gene is TRBV25-1, the J gene TRBJ2-7; 10 bases line up with TRBD2. Germline CDR1 reads MGHDK; CDR2 reads SYGVNS. The V segment lost 6 bases and the J segment 3 bases; nucleotides outside the gene matches: 8. The length of the CDR3 is 15 residues.

To note about this clone: The CDR3 does not end in the conserved phenylalanine or tryptophan, so this is likely a read error. DNA of the CDR3: TGTGCCAGCAGCTTCACAGGGTTGGACGAGCAGTACCTC. It translates to CASSFTGLDEQYL. The rearrangement uses TRBV9 and TRBJ2-7; D perhaps matches TRBD1 (6 bases). With 4 bases removed from V and 5 bases from J, the gap between germline ends came to 13 bases. Germline values: CDR1 SGDLS, CDR2 YYNGEE. This CDR3 contains 13 residues.

The chain joins TRBV5-1 to TRBJ1-3, with a tentative D call TRBD1 (6 bases). Between the trimmed V and J ends, which lost 4 bases and 4 bases, there was a span of 12 bases. The CDR3 covers 14 residues. The germline gives CDR1 SGHRS, CDR2 YFSETQ. CDR3 DNA: TGCGCCAGCAGCCTGGGGGCGGACGGAAACACCATATATTTT. Translating gives CASSLGADGNTIYF.

The V and J genes are TRBV9 and TRBJ2-1; D remains ambiguous. The CDR3 spans 14 residues. Trimming left V 0 bases short and J 6 bases short, with 10 bases between. Germline V gives CDR1 SGDLS, CDR2 YYNGEE. CDR3 sequence: CASSVEGKGNEQFF. DNA of the CDR3: TGTGCCAGCAGCGTAGAAGGTAAAGGCAATGAGCAGTTCTTC. Looking up the rest from reference TRBV9 and TRBJ2-1 gives the full variable domain: DSGVTQTPKHLITATGQRVTLRCSPRSGDLSVYWYQQSLDQGLQFLIQYYNGEERAKGNILERFSAQQFPDLHSELNLSSLELGDSALYFCASSVEGKGNEQFFGPGTRLTVL.

This chain uses TRBV7-2 with TRBJ2-7; D is possibly TRBD2 (6 bases). V lost 2 bases and J 2 bases, leaving 13 bases between the germline ends. Germline V gives CDR1 SGHTA, CDR2 FQGNSA. The CDR3 runs to 15 residues. The CDR3, as DNA: TGTGCCAGCAGCTTAATTGAGCGGGCCGCCTACGAGCAGTACTTC. This codes for CASSLIERAAYEQYF.

The chain recombines TRBV7-3 with TRBJ2-3, with TRBD2 matching 10 bases. Germline V gene lookup returns CDR1 SGHTA and CDR2 FQGTGA. Unmatched junction bases numbered 2, after V lost 8 bases and J lost 6 bases. CDR3 size: 12 residues. The CDR3 nucleotides read TGTGCCAGCGGTAGCGGGGGGGATACGCAGTATTTT. Its protein is CASGSGGDTQYF. Full variable domain (remainder filled in from reference TRBV7-3 and TRBJ2-3): GAGVSQTPSNKVTEKGKYVELRCDPISGHTALYWYRQSLGQGPEFLIYFQGTGAADDSGLPNDRFFAVRPEGSVSTLKIQRTERGDSAVYLCASGSGGDTQYFGPGTRLTVL.

The V gene is TRBV9, the J gene TRBJ2-7; D possibly corresponds to TRBD2 (6 bases). The CDR3 has 15 residues. CDR1 SGDLS and CDR2 YYNGEE come from the germline V gene. V was pared by 4 bases and J by 3 bases, with 17 bases between. The CDR3: CASSIGTPGDYEQYF. The CDR3 coding sequence is TGTGCCAGCAGCATCGGGACGCCGGGGGACTACGAGCAGTACTTC.

The chain joins TRBV7-3 to TRBJ1-4; D perhaps matches TRBD1 (6 bases). Germline values: CDR1 SGHTA, CDR2 FQGTGA. The CDR3 totals 14 residues. Trimming cost V 0 bases and J 5 bases, with 7 bases left between them. The chain's CDR3 is CASSLTGGNEKLFF. The CDR3 nucleotides read TGTGCCAGCAGCTTAACTGGGGGCAATGAAAAACTGTTTTTT.

The gene calls are TRBV7-9 and TRBJ2-4, with D maybe TRBD1 (6 bases). This CDR3 contains 17 residues. Trimming removed 5 bases at V and 0 bases at J, with 17 bases between. The germline CDR1 and CDR2 sequences are SEHNR and FQNEAQ (reference sequence). The CDR3 DNA sequence: TGTGCCAGCAGCCTTACGGGACAATCGCTAGCCAAAAACATTCAGTACTTC. It is translated as CASSLTGQSLAKNIQYF.

V and J are TRBV19 and TRBJ2-3, with TRBD1 matching over 7 bases. Per the germline V gene, CDR1 is LNHDA and CDR2 is SQIVND (reference sequence). With V trimmed by 3 bases and J by 2 bases, 5 bases remained unmatched. CDR3 length equals 15 residues. The CDR3 DNA reads TGTGCCAGTAGTATCCGACAGGGTTACACAGATACGCAGTATTTT. Encoded protein: CASSIRQGYTDTQYF.

The chain joins TRBV5-1 to TRBJ2-1, with D tentatively TRBD1 or TRBD2 (5 bases each). The ends were cut back, 4 bases at V and 6 bases at J, with 14 bases in the middle. This CDR3 spans 14 amino acids. Germline V gene lookup returns CDR1 SGHRS and CDR2 YFSETQ. The CDR3 here is CASSTSPGLNEQFF. DNA for the CDR3: TGCGCCAGCAGCACGAGTCCGGGGCTCAATGAGCAGTTCTTC.

CDR3 sequence (DNA): TGTGCCAGCAGCTCTACAACCGGGACACTCTACGAGCAGTACTTC. It specifies CASSSTTGTLYEQYF. The chain joins TRBV13 to TRBJ2-7, with a weak D call TRBD1 (6 bases). CDR1 is PRHDT, CDR2 FYEKMQ, per germline (reference sequence). The CDR3 is 15 residues long. Trimming removed 4 bases from V and 3 bases from J, with 16 bases in between.

V gene TRBV10-3 combines with J gene TRBJ1-1, with 10 bases identical to TRBD1. V shed 6 bases and J 6 bases; nucleotides not matched to a gene: 7. The germline gives CDR1 ENHRY, CDR2 SYGVKD. This CDR3 is built from 14 residues. The CDR3 DNA is TGTGCCATCAGGACAGGGGGCAGTGCCTCTGAAGCTTTCTTT. Translated, it gives CAIRTGGSASEAFF.

This clone was observed a few times. The V gene is TRBV7-8, the J gene TRBJ2-1; D remains unclear. V was clipped by 1 base and J by 9 bases, with 7 bases between them. CDR1 SGHVS and CDR2 FQNEAQ come from the germline V gene. The CDR3 is 12 amino acids. Written as DNA, the CDR3 is TGTGCCAGCAGCTTAGTGGGTGGTGAGCAGTTCTTC. Protein product: CASSLVGGEQFF.

The chain recombines TRBV7-6 with TRBJ2-5, with 10 nucleotides matching TRBD2. The last part of the DNA fits TRBJ2-7 better; the J call may be wrong. CDR3 length: 14 residues. Germline-derived CDR1 and CDR2 are SGHVS and FNYEAQ. CDR3 in amino acids: CASSASGSSYEQYF. Here the CDR3 DNA reads TGTGCCAGCAGCGCTAGCGGGAGCTCCTACGAGCAGTACTTC.

The rearrangement joins TRBV19 to TRBJ2-3; D is unclear. V was cut by 9 bases and J by 0 bases, with 13 bases left in between. CDR1 and CDR2 (germline): LNHDA, SQIVND (reference sequence). The CDR3 contains 14 residues. The CDR3: CASTRRWSTDTQYF. CDR3 DNA: TGTGCCAGCACTCGGCGGTGGAGCACAGATACGCAGTATTTT.

As concerns this clone: Without the conserved terminal phenylalanine or tryptophan, this CDR3 likely stems from a read error. The chain couples TRBV5-6 to TRBJ1-4, with TRBD1 identical over 11 bases. The CDR3 length is 17 residues. CDR1 and CDR2 from the germline V gene are SGHDT and YYEEEE. The V segment lost 2 bases and the J segment 3 bases; nucleotides outside the gene matches: 6. CDR3: CASSFWTGGVANEKLFS. CDR3 DNA sequence: TGTGCCAGCAGCTTCTGGACAGGGGGCGTTGCTAATGAAAAACTGTTTTCT.

This clone appeared a few times. The chain is built from TRBV19 and TRBJ1-2; D perhaps matches TRBD1 (5 bases). The CDR3 is 14 residues long. Trimming took off 5 bases at V and 1 base at J, with 11 bases between the two ends. Looked up from germline, CDR1 is LNHDA and CDR2 is SQIVND (reference sequence). CDR3 coding DNA: TGTGCCAGTAGTGAAGACAGAAATAACTATGGCTACACCTTC. Translating gives CASSEDRNNYGYTF. Complete variable domain (other parts from reference TRBV19 and TRBJ1-2): DGGITQSPKYLFRKEGQNVTLSCEQNLNHDAMYWYRQDPGQGLRLIYYSQIVNDFQKGDIAEGYSVSREKKESFPLTVTSAQKNPTAFYLCASSEDRNNYGYTFGSGTRLTVV.

The genes are TRBV4-2 and TRBJ1-1; D is unclear. V dropped 0 bases and J dropped 1 base, with 9 bases sitting between them. The CDR3 covers 15 residues. Germline assignment: CDR1 LGHNA and CDR2 YNFKEQ. CDR3 in amino acids: CASSQELWANTEAFF. The CDR3 DNA follows: TGTGCCAGCAGCCAAGAATTATGGGCGAACACTGAAGCTTTCTTT.

The chain uses TRBV2 and TRBJ1-4, with D hard to call. This CDR3 is 13 amino acids long. V dropped 7 bases and J dropped 7 bases, with 13 bases sitting between them. Germline CDR1 and CDR2: SNHLY and FYNNEI. The CDR3 here is CASKGQVVEKLFF. The CDR3 coding sequence is TGTGCCAGCAAGGGCCAGGTAGTTGAAAAACTGTTTTTT.

This rearrangement joins TRBV4-1 to TRBJ2-3, with D perhaps given as TRBD1 or TRBD2 (7 bases each). Trimming shortened V by 5 bases and J by 6 bases, and 21 bases separated the two germline ends. Germline CDR1 reads MGHRA; CDR2 reads YSYEKL. This CDR3 spans 16 amino acids. DNA of the CDR3: TGCGCCAGCAGCGGATCAGGGGGGGGGTTTTTTGATACGCAGTATTTT. Translating it yields CASSGSGGGFFDTQYF.

V and J are TRBV9 and TRBJ2-7, with TRBD2 matching over 8 bases. CDR3 length: 17 amino acids. Losses at the gene ends were 0 bases for V and 2 bases for J; bases not matched to a gene: 10. The germline V gene encodes CDR1 SGDLS and CDR2 YYNGEE. The CDR3: CASSVAGNPGRAYEQYF. The CDR3 coding sequence is TGTGCCAGCAGCGTAGCGGGAAATCCCGGGAGGGCCTACGAGCAGTACTTC.